The rows below give T cell receptor beta chains drawn from one sample of a study of STAT5B mutations in CD4+ large granular lymphocyte leukemia. Method: immunoSEQ multiplex PCR; TCRdb's copy keeps in-frame clones and lacks some. The table lists around 30,000 clones, 60% to 80% of them singletons, with approximately 0.29% in the top ten. The sequenced sample was CD4+ T cells from blood buffy coats. The receptors originated from a human donor in good health. Each CDR3 is given with its conserved first and last residue. Fields, in order: V gene, CDR3 protein.

v_gene: TRBV25-1
CDR3aa: CASSDPRRRLAGYNEQFF

v_gene: TRBV7-9
CDR3aa: CASSLSGGSYPRGKLF

v_gene: TRBV10-1
CDR3aa: CASNLQQGQTLNQPQHF

v_gene: TRBV5-1
CDR3aa: CASSLVGVSYNEQFF

v_gene: TRBV6-6
CDR3aa: CASAPGTGNTEAFF

v_gene: TRBV4-2
CDR3aa: CASSQPPTTTGELFF

v_gene: TRBV7-6
CDR3aa: CASSMASASPLHF

v_gene: TRBV6-1
CDR3aa: CASSKGQGGTEAFF

v_gene: TRBV7-2
CDR3aa: CASSLYGQADSPLHF

v_gene: TRBV5-1
CDR3aa: CASSLDRAYEQYF

v_gene: TRBV28
CDR3aa: CASSSITRGETQYF

v_gene: TRBV19
CDR3aa: CASSKPPDLYNTEAFF

v_gene: TRBV7-9
CDR3aa: CASSHVGGLARIDEQFF

v_gene: TRBV2
CDR3aa: CASSSRGETGELFF

v_gene: TRBV4-2
CDR3aa: CASSQGLAGTSGELFF

v_gene: TRBV7-9
CDR3aa: CASSLGQANTEAFF